This T cell receptor (beta chain) was sequenced in a study of CD8+ T cells in alopecia areata. Looking at the study overall: Administration of oral tofacitinib to treated patients was at 5 to 10 mg twice daily.

Study-wide results and limits: Scalp samples also yield sequences from resident alphabeta T cells of normal skin. Scalp clonality and expanded CD8+ clones among the top 100 were significantly decreased by tofacitinib.

Germline assignment: CDR1 MNHEY and CDR2 SMNVEV (reference sequence). This CDR3 spans 14 amino acids. V dropped 4 bases and J dropped 6 bases, with 15 bases sitting between them. Points on this clone: Its antigen is not known.

Treatment reported: oral pan-JAK inhibitor, 5-10 mg twice daily. Researchers gathered lesional scalp punch biopsies and peripheral blood from patients with alopecia areata. Investigators isolated RNA and reverse transcribed it into cDNA to act as the sequencing template. Here immunoSEQ multiplex PCR was the method, and the copy in TCRdb shows in-frame clones only, minus some. The sample includes approximately 200,000 clones, around two fifths of them seen just once. This receptor was obtained from a human donor with alopecia areata. The sample consisted of CD4+ T cells sorted from blood, taken between weeks 36 and 40, from a patient treated with tofacitinib. V usage is TRBV27 and J usage is TRBJ1-2; D possibly corresponds to TRBD1 (5 bases). The CDR3 bases are TGTGCCAGCAGTTCTCGGGTCCGGGGGAATGGCTACACCTTC. Amino acids: CASSSRVRGNGYTF.